This T cell receptor (beta chain) was captured in a study of CDR3 diversity in severe acne. TCRdb processed the PCR reads anew with MiXCR; each CDR3 protein has one entry. The table lists approximately 84,000 distinct CDR3 sequences, around 53% of them singletons. The CDR3 totals 14 residues. Losses at the gene ends were 7 bases for V and 8 bases for J; bases not matched to a gene: 8. Germline lookup yields CDR1 ENHRY and CDR2 SYGVKD. In regard to this clonotype: A much larger clone lies one base from this, so it may be a read error.

This clonotype originated in a male donor in good health, without acne. Specimen: blood. V usage is TRBV10-3 and J usage is TRBJ1-6, with 7 bases fitting TRBD1. CDR3 nucleotide sequence: TGTGCCATCAACAGACAGGGCGAGGATTCACCCCTCCACTTT. Amino acids: CAINRQGEDSPLHF.